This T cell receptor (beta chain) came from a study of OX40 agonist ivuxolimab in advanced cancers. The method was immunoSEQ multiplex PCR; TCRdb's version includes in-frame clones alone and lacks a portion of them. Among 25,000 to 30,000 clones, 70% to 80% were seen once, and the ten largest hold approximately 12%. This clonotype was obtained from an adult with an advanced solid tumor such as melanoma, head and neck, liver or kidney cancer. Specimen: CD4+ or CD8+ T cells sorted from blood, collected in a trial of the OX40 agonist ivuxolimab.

The CDR3 here is CASSATSGGAPGELFF. DNA for the CDR3: TGTGCCAGCAGTGCGACTAGCGGGGGGGCCCCCGGGGAGCTGTTTTTT. J is TRBJ2-2 and V is TRBV27; 14 bases line up with TRBD2. The CDR3 contains 16 residues. V was clipped by 5 bases and J by 6 bases; unmatched bases: 5. Germline V lookup: CDR1 MNHEY, CDR2 SMNVEV (reference sequence).